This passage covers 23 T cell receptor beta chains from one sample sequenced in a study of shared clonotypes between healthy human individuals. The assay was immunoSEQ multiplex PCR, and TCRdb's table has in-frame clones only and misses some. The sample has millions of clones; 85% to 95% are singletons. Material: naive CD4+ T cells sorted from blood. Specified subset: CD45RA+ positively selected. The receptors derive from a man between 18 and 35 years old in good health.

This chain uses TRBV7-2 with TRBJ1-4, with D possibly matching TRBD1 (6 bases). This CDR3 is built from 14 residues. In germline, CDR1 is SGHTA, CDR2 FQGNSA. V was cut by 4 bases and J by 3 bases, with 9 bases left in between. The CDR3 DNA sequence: TGTGCCAGCAGCTCCAGGGGTTCTAATGAAAAACTGTTTTTT. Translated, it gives CASSSRGSNEKLFF.

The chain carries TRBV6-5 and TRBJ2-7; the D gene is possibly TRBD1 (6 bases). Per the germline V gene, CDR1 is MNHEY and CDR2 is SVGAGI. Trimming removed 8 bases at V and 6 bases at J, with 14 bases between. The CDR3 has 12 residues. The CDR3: CASLRDTCEQYF. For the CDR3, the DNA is TGTGCCAGCTTACGGGACACCTGCGAGCAGTACTTC.

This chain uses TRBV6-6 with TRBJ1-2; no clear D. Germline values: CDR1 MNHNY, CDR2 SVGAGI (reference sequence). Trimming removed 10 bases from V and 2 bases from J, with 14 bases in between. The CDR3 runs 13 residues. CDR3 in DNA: TGTGCCATCACACTAGGGTCCAACTATGGCTACACCTTC. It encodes CAITLGSNYGYTF.

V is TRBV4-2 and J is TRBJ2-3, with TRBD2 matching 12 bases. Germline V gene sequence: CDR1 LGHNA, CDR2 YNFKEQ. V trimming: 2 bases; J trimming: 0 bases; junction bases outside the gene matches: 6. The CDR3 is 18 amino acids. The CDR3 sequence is CASSQPTSGGLSTDTQYF. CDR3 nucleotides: TGTGCCAGCAGCCAACCGACTAGCGGGGGACTTAGCACAGATACGCAGTATTTT.

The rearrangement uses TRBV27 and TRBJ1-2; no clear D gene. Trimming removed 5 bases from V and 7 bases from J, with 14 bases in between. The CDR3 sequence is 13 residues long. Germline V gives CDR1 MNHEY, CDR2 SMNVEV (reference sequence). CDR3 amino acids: CASSKLTTGGYTF. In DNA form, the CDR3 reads TGTGCCAGCAGTAAACTGACAACGGGTGGCTACACCTTC.

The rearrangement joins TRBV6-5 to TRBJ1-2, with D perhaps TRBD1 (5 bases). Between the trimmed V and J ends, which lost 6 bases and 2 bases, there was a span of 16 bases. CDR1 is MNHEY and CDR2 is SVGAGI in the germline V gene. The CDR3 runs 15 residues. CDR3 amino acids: CASRRGTGTNYGYTF. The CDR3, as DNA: TGTGCCAGCAGAAGAGGGACGGGTACAAACTATGGCTACACCTTC.

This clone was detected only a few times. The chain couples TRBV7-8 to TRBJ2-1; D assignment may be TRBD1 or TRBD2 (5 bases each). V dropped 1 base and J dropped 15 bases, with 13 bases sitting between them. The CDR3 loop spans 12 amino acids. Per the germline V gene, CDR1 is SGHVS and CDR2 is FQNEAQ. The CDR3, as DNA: TGTGCCAGCAGCTTAGTGGCGGCAGGGAGGTTCTTC. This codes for CASSLVAAGRFF.

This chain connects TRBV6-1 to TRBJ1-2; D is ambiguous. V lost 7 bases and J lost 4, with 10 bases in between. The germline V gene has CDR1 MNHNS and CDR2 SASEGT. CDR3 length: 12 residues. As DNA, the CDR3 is TGTGCCAGCACCCGAGGGAGCTATGGCTACACCTTC. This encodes CASTRGSYGYTF.

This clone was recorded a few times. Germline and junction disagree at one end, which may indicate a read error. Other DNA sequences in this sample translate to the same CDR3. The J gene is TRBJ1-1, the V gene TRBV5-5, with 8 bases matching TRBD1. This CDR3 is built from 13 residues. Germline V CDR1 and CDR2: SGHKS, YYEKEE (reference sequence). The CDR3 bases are TGTGCCAGTAGCTTCTGGACAGGGACCGAAGCTTTCTTT. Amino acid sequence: CASSFWTGTEAFF.

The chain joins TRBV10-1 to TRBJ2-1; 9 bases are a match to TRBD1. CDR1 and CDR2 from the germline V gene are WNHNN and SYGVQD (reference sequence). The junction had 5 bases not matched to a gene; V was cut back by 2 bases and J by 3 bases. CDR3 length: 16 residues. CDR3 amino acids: CASSELGTGIYNEQFF. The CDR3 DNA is TGCGCCAGCAGTGAGCTCGGGACAGGGATCTACAATGAGCAGTTCTTC.

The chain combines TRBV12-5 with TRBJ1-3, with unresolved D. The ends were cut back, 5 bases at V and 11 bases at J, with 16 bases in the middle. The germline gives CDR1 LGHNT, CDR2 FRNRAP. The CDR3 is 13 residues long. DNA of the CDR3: TGTGCTAGTGGTGCCCAGCCCCCAAGTCCCATATATTTT. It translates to CASGAQPPSPIYF.

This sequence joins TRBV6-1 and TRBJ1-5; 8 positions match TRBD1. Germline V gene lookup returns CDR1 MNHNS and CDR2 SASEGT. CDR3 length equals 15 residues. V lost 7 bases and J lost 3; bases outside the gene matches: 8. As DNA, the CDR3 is TGTGCCAGCATTCGGACAGGGAGGGCCAATCAGCCCCAGCATTTT. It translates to CASIRTGRANQPQHF.

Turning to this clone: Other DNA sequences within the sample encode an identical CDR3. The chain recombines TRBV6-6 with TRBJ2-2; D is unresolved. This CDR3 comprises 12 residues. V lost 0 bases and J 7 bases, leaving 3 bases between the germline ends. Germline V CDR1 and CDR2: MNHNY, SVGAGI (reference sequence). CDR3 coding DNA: TGTGCCAGCAGTTACTCGAACGGGGAGCTGTTTTTT. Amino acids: CASSYSNGELFF.

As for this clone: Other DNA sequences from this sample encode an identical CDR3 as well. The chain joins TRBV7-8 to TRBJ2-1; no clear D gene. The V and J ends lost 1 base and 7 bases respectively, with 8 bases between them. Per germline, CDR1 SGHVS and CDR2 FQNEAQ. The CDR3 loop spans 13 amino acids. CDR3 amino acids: CASSLGTRNEQFF. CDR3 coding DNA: TGTGCCAGCAGCTTAGGGACGAGAAATGAGCAGTTCTTC.

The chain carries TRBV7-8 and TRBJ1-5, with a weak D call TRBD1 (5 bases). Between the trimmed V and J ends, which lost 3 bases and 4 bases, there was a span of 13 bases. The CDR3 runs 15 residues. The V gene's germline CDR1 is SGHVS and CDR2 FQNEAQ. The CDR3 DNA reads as TGTGCCAGCAGCTTTGTGGGGGGGTTAAATCAGCCCCAGCATTTT. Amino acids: CASSFVGGLNQPQHF.

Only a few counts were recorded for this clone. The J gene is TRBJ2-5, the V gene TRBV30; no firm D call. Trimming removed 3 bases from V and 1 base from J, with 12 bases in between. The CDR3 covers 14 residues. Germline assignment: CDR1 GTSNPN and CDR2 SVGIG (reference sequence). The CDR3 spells CAWSPQMGQETQYF. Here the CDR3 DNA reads TGTGCCTGGAGCCCTCAGATGGGCCAAGAGACCCAGTACTTC.

DNA for the CDR3: TGCGCCAGCAGTTTTGCACGAGATGGCTACACCTTC. It yields the protein CASSFARDGYTF. The chain links TRBV5-1 to TRBJ1-2; D gene uncertain. The CDR3 spans 12 residues. V was trimmed by 5 bases and J by 6 bases, leaving 11 bases between them. The germline CDR1 and CDR2 sequences are SGHRS and YFSETQ.

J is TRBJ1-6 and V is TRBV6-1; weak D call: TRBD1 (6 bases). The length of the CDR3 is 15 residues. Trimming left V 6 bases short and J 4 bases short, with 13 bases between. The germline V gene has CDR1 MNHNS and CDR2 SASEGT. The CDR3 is CASSTKTGYNSPLHF. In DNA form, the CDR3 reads TGTGCCAGCAGCACCAAGACAGGTTATAATTCACCCCTCCACTTT.

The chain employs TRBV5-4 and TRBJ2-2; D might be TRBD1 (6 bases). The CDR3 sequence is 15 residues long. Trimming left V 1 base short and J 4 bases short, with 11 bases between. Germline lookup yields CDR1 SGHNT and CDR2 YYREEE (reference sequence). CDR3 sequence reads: CASSLTDRTTGELFF. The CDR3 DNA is TGTGCCAGCAGCTTGACAGACAGGACCACCGGGGAGCTGTTTTTT.

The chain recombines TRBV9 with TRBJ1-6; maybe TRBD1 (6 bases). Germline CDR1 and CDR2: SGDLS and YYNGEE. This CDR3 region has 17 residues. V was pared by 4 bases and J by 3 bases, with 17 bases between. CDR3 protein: CASSRTDQFDYNSPLHF. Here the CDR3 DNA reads TGTGCCAGCAGCCGGACAGACCAATTCGACTATAATTCACCCCTCCACTTT.

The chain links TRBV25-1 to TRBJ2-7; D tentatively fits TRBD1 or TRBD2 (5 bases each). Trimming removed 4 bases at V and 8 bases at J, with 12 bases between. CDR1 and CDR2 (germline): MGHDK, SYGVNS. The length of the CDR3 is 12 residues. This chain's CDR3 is CASSGQRGQQYF. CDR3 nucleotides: TGTGCCAGCAGTGGGCAAAGGGGACAGCAGTACTTC.

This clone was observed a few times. Here the CDR3 DNA reads TGTGCCAGCCGAAGACAGGAGAATTCACCCCTCCACTTT. It codes for CASRRQENSPLHF. The chain links TRBV6-5 to TRBJ1-6, with a weak D call TRBD1 (6 bases). CDR1 is MNHEY, CDR2 SVGAGI, per germline. V shed 8 bases and J shed 7 bases, with 12 bases lying between them. The CDR3 covers 13 residues.

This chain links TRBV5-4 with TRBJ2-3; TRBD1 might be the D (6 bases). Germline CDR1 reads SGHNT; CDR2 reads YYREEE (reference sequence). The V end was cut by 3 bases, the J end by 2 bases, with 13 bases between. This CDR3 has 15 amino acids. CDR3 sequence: CASSSDGQSTDTQYF. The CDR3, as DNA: TGTGCCAGCAGCTCAGACGGACAGTCCACAGATACGCAGTATTTT.